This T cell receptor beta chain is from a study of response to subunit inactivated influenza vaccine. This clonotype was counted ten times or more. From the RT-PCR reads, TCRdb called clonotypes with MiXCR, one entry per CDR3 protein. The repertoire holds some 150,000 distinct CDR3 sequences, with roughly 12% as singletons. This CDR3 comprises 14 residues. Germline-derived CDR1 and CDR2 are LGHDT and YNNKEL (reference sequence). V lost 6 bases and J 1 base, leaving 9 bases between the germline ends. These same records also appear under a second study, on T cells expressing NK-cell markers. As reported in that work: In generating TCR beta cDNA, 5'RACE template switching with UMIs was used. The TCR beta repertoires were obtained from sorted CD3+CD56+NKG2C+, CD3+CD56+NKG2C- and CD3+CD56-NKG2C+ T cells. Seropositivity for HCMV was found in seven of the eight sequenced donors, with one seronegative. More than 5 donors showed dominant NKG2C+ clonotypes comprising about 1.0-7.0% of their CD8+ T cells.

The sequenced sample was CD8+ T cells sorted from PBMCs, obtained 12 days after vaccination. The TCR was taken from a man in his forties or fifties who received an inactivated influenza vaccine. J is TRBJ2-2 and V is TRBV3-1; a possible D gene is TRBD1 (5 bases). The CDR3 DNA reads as TGTGCCAGCAGACACGGACAGAACACCGGGGAGCTGTTTTTT. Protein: CASRHGQNTGELFF.